This entry features one T cell receptor beta chain sequence. Full-length variable regions came from constant-region reverse primers plus semi-nested Nested Universal Primer A PCR. TCRdb re-called the 5' RACE reads through MiXCR, storing one row per CDR3 protein. The sample has some 62,000 distinct CDR3 sequences; around a fifth are singletons. Trimming left V 2 bases short and J 4 bases short, with 11 bases between. Germline CDR1 MNHEY, CDR2 SVGEGT. The CDR3 runs 14 residues. The chain employs TRBV6-2 or TRBV6-3 and TRBJ1-1; no definite D call. This TCR was sampled from a female donor with breast cancer. The sequenced material came from memory CD4+ T cells sorted from a lymph node. Described subset: memory CD4+ T cells, CD4+CD45RO+CD25-. CDR3 sequence reads: CASSYEGVGTEAFF. CDR3 nucleotides: TGTGCCAGCAGTTACGAGGGTGTAGGCACTGAAGCTTTCTTT.